The 3 T cell receptor beta chains reported below all come from one sample, sequenced in a study of blood T cell repertoires in COVID-19. Profiled with immunoSEQ multiplex PCR; TCRdb holds only in-frame clones, not every one. The sample lists about 130,000 clones; approximately 91% were seen once. The sequenced sample consisted of peripheral blood. These receptors all come from an elderly woman with acute or convalescent COVID-19.

The V call is TRBV7-8, the J call TRBJ1-1, with D possibly TRBD1 on 6 matching bases. V shed 2 bases and J shed 4 bases, with 8 bases lying between them. Germline CDR1 and CDR2: SGHVS and FQNEAQ. This CDR3 contains 13 residues. The CDR3 protein is CASSLQGFTEAFF. CDR3 DNA: TGTGCCAGCAGCTTACAGGGGTTCACTGAAGCTTTCTTT.

The chain combines TRBV18 with TRBJ1-2; 9 bases agree with TRBD1. The germline V gene encodes CDR1 KGHSH and CDR2 LQKENI. CDR3 size: 16 residues. The J segment lost 4 bases and the V segment lost 3 bases, leaving 9 bases of the junction unmatched. In nucleotides, the CDR3 is TGTGCCAGCTCACCGCGAACCGGGACAGGGACCTATGGCTACACCTTC. This gives the protein CASSPRTGTGTYGYTF. Drawing the rest from reference TRBV18 and TRBJ1-2, the complete variable domain is NAGVMQNPRHLVRRRGQEARLRCSPMKGHSHVYWYRQLPEEGLKFMVYLQKENIIDESGMPKERFSAEFPKEGPSILRIQQVVRGDSAAYFCASSPRTGTGTYGYTFGSGTRLTVV.

The rearrangement links TRBV11-2 to TRBJ1-3, with D possibly matching TRBD1 (5 bases). CDR1 and CDR2 from the germline V gene are SGHAT and FQNNGV. Trimming removed 0 bases from V and 1 base from J, with 10 bases in between. The CDR3 extends over 16 amino acids. The CDR3: CASSLESQGSGNTIYF. For the CDR3, the DNA is TGTGCCAGCAGCTTAGAGAGTCAGGGATCTGGAAACACCATATATTTT.